Listed below are T cell receptor beta chains from one sample, sequenced in a study of cytomegalovirus exposure and HLA in healthy donors. Assay used: immunoSEQ multiplex PCR; TCRdb lists only in-frame clones, some missing. Here the sample spans roughly 43,000 clones, roughly 93% being singletons. The sample taken for sequencing was PBMCs. These receptors originate from a woman younger than 30 in good health and CMV-seronegative. The CDR3 runs from the conserved cysteine through the conserved F or W. The order of the fields is V gene, J gene, D gene, CDR3 DNA, CDR3 protein. D genes are given only for firm matches.

TRBV2	TRBJ2-7	TRBD2	TGTGCCAGCAGTCGGGACTACTCCTACGAGCAGTACTTC	CASSRDYSYEQYF
TRBV10-2	TRBJ2-5	TRBD2	TGCGCCAGCAGTGAGCCGACTAGCGGGGGGGCAATTTATGAGACCCAGTACTTC	CASSEPTSGGAIYETQYF
TRBV5-1	TRBJ2-5	.	TGCGCCAGCACCTATGGAGTAGTAATTTTTGAGACCCAGTACTTC	CASTYGVVIFETQYF
TRBV7-9	TRBJ2-3	.	TGTGCCAGCAGCTCCCTGGGGAGCGGTCGCACAGATACGCAGTATTTT	CASSSLGSGRTDTQYF
TRBV7-3	TRBJ2-1	.	TGTGCCAGCAGTCCTACCCGCGGGACCTCGGATGAGCAGTTCTTC	CASSPTRGTSDEQFF
TRBV2	TRBJ1-1	.	TGTGCCAGCACCACCACTGGGGGGAGGACTGAAGCTTTCTTT	CASTTTGGRTEAFF
TRBV6-4	TRBJ1-4	.	TGTGCCAGCAGTGACTCGGGGGGACCGGATGAAAAACTGTTTTTT	CASSDSGGPDEKLFF
TRBV19	TRBJ2-3	TRBD2	TGTGCCAGTAGCACGATTGGAGGAAGGACTAGTACGCAGTATTTT	CASSTIGGRTSTQYF
TRBV6-5	TRBJ1-5	.	TGTGCCAGCCATTCCGGGGGACAGCCCCAGCATTTT	CASHSGGQPQHF
TRBV5-1	TRBJ2-3	.	TGCGCCAGCAGCTCCCCTCCCACAGATACGCAGTATTTT	CASSSPPTDTQYF
TRBV5-4	TRBJ2-1	TRBD1	TGTGCCAGCAGCCCTGGGACAGGGGGCTACAATGAGCAGTTCTTC	CASSPGTGGYNEQFF